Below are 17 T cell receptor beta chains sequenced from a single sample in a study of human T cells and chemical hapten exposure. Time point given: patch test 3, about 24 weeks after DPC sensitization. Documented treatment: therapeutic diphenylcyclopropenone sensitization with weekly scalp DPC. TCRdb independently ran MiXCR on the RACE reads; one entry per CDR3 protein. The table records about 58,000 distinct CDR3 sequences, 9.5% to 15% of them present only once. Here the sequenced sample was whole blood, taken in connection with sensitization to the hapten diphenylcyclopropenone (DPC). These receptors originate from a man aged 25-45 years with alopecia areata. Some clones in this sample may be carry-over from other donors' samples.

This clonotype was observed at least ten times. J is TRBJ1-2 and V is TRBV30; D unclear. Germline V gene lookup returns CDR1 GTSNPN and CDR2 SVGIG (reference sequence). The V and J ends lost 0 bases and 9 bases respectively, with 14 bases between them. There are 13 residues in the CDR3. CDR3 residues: CAWSVADGSRYTF. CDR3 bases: TGTGCCTGGAGTGTAGCAGACGGGAGTCGCTACACCTTC. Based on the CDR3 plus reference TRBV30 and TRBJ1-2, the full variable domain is SQTIHQWPATLVQPVGSPLSLECTVEGTSNPNLYWYRQAAGRGLQLLFYSVGIGQISSEVPQNLSASRPQDRQFILSSKKLLLSDSGFYLCAWSVADGSRYTFGSGTRLTVV.

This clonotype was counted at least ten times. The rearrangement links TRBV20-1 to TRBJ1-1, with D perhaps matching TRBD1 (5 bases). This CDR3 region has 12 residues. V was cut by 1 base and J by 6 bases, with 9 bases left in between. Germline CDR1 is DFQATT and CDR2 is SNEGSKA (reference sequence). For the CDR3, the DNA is TGCAGTGCTAGAGCAGGGTTCTCTGAAGCTTTCTTT. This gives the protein CSARAGFSEAFF.

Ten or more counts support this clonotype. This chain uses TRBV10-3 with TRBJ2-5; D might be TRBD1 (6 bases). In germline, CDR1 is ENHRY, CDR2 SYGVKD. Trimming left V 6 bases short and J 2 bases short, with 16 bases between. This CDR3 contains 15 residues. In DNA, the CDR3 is TGTGCCATCAGGCCACAGGGAAAGCAGCAAGAGACCCAGTACTTC. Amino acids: CAIRPQGKQQETQYF.

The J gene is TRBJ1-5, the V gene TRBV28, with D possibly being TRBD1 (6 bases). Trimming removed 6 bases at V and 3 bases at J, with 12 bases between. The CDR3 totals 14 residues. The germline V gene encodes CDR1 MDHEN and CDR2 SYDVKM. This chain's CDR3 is CASRPGTFNQPQHF. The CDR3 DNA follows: TGTGCCAGCAGACCCGGGACATTCAATCAGCCCCAGCATTTT.

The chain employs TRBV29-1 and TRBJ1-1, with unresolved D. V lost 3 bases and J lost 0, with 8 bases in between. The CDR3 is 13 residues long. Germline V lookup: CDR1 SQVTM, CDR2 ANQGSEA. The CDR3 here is CSVEGRVNTEAFF. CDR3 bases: TGCAGCGTTGAGGGTCGGGTGAACACTGAAGCTTTCTTT.

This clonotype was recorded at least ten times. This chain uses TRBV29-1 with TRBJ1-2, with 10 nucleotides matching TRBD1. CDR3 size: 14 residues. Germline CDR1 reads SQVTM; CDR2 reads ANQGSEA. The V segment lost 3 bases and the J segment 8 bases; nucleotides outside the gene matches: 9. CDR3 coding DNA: TGCAGCGTTGAGGGGGACAGGGGCCCCCTAGGCTACACCTTC. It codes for CSVEGDRGPLGYTF. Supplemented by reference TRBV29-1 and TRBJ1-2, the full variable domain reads SAVISQKPSRDICQRGTSLTIQCQVDSQVTMMFWYRQQPGQSLTLIATANQGSEATYESGFVIDKFPISRPNLTFSTLTVSNMSPEDSSIYLCSVEGDRGPLGYTFGSGTRLTVV.

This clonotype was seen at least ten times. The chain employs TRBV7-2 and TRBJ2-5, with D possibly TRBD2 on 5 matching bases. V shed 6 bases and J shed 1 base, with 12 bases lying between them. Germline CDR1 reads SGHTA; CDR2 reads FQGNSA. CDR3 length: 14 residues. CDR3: CASRTSGSQETQYF. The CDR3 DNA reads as TGTGCCAGCAGGACAAGCGGAAGCCAAGAGACCCAGTACTTC. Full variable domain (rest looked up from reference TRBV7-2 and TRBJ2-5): GAGVSQSPSNKVTEKGKDVELRCDPISGHTALYWYRQSLGQGLEFLIYFQGNSAPDKSGLPSDRFSAERTGGSVSTLTIQRTQQEDSAVYLCASRTSGSQETQYFGPGTRLLVL.

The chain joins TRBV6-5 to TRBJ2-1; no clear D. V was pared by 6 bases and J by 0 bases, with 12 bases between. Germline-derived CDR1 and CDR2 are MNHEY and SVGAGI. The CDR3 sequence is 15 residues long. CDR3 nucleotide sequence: TGTGCCAGCAGCCGTAGGGTTAGCTCCTACAATGAGCAGTTCTTC. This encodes CASSRRVSSYNEQFF.

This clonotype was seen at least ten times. The CDR3 DNA reads as TGCAGCGTGGGACAGGGGTATCAGCCCCAGCATTTT. It is translated as CSVGQGYQPQHF. The chain carries TRBV29-1 and TRBJ1-5; 10 positions agree with TRBD1. Trimming cost V 6 bases and J 5 bases; bases outside gene matches: 1. The germline V gene has CDR1 SQVTM and CDR2 ANQGSEA. This CDR3 is built from 12 residues.

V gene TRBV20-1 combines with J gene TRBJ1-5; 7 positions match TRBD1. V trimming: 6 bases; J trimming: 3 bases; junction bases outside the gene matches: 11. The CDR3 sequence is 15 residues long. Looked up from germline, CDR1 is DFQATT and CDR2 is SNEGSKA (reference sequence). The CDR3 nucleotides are TGCAGTGCCTACATTCCCGGACAGGACAATCAGCCCCAGCATTTT. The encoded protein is CSAYIPGQDNQPQHF.

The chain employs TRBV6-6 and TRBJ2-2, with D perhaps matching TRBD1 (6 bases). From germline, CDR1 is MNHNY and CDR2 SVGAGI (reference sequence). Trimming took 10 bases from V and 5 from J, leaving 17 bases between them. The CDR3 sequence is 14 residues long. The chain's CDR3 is CATERIQGTGELFF. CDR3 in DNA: TGTGCCACCGAACGGATTCAGGGGACCGGGGAGCTGTTTTTT.

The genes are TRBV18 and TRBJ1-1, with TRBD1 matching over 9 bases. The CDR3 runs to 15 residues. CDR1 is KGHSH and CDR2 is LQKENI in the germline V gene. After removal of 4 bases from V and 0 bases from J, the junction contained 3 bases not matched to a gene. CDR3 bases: TGTGCCAGCTCACAGGGACAGGGTATGAACACTGAAGCTTTCTTT. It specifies CASSQGQGMNTEAFF. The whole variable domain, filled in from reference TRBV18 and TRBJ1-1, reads NAGVMQNPRHLVRRRGQEARLRCSPMKGHSHVYWYRQLPEEGLKFMVYLQKENIIDESGMPKERFSAEFPKEGPSILRIQQVVRGDSAAYFCASSQGQGMNTEAFFGQGTRLTVV.

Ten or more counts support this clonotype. CDR3 residues: CASSLVLGLGTDTQYF. The CDR3 coding sequence is TGTGCCAGCAGCTTAGTCCTGGGACTAGGCACAGATACGCAGTATTTT. The chain is built from TRBV7-9 and TRBJ2-3, with TRBD2 matching over 8 bases. The CDR3 has 16 amino acids. Germline lookup yields CDR1 SEHNR and CDR2 FQNEAQ (reference sequence). With V trimmed by 1 base and J by 1 base, 4 bases remained unmatched.

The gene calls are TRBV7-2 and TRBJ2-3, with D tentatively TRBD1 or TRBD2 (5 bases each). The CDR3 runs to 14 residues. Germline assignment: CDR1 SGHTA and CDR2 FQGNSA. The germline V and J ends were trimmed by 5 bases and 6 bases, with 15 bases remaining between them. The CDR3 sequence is CASSLIRGRDTQYF. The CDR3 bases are TGTGCCAGCAGCCTAATACGGGGCAGGGATACGCAGTATTTT.

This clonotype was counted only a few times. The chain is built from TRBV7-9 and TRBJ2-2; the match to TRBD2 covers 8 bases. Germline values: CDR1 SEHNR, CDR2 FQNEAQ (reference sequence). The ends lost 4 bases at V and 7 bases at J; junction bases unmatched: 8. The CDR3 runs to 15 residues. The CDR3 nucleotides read TGTGCCAGCAGCTCCGGGACTAGTGGAATCGGGGAGCTGTTTTTT. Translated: CASSSGTSGIGELFF.

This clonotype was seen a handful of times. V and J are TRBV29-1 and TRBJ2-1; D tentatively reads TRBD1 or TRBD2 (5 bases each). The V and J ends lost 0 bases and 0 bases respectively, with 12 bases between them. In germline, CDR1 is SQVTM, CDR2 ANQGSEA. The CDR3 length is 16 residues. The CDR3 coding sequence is TGCAGCGTTGAAGAAGCGGCAGGGAGCTCCTACAATGAGCAGTTCTTC. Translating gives CSVEEAAGSSYNEQFF.

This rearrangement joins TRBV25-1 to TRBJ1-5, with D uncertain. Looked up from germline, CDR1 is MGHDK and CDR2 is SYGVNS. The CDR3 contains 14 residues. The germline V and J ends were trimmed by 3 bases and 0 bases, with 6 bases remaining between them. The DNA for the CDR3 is TGTGCCAGCAGTGAGCGTTATAGCAATCAGCCCCAGCATTTT. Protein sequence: CASSERYSNQPQHF.